The 20 T cell receptor beta chains given below trace back to one sample, sequenced in a study of T cell repertoires in cytomegalovirus infection. No antigen has been assigned to these receptors. TCRdb processed the reads anew with MiXCR; each CDR3 protein has one entry. The sample consists of around 750,000 distinct CDR3 sequences, about 31% of them appearing once. This material consisted of cultured CD8+ T cells from PBMCs, taken from culture after CMV antigen stimulation. The source of these receptors is a human donor in good health (CMV status not recorded). Some clones in this sample may be carry-over from other donors' samples.

This clonotype was counted between two and nine times. The V gene is TRBV12-3 or TRBV12-4, the J gene TRBJ1-4, with D possibly being TRBD1 (5 bases). V dropped 5 bases and J dropped 10 bases, with 17 bases sitting between them. The CDR3 length is 14 residues. The CDR3 bases are TGTGCCAGCAGTCCCCTTGGGTCGGGGGGAAAACTGTTTTTT. Translated: CASSPLGSGGKLFF.

The CDR3 DNA reads TGCGCCAGCAAGGAAGAAATCTATGGCTACACCTTC. Its protein product is CASKEEIYGYTF. The chain couples TRBV5-1 to TRBJ1-2; D unresolved. The CDR3 totals 12 residues. Trimming cost V 6 bases and J 4 bases, with 10 bases left between them. The germline gives CDR1 SGHRS, CDR2 YFSETQ. The full variable domain, in which reference TRBV5-1 and TRBJ1-2 provide the parts outside the CDR3, is KAGVTQTPRYLIKTRGQQVTLSCSPISGHRSVSWYQQTPGQGLQFLFEYFSETQRNKGNFPGRFSGRQFSNSRSEMNVSTLELGDSALYLCASKEEIYGYTFGSGTRLTVV.

This clonotype occurred a few times. This chain connects TRBV6-2 or TRBV6-3 to TRBJ1-5; D is possibly TRBD1 (5 bases). The germline CDR1 and CDR2 sequences are MNHEY and SVGEGT. This CDR3 region has 16 residues. V was clipped by 6 bases and J by 5 bases, with 20 bases between them. The CDR3 bases are TGTGCCAGCAGACCCCTTCTTGGGGGGGGACATCAGCCCCAGCATTTT. Its translation is CASRPLLGGGHQPQHF.

The chain links TRBV7-9 to TRBJ2-7, with D perhaps matching TRBD1 or TRBD2 (5 bases each). Trimming removed 1 base from V and 7 bases from J, with 11 bases in between. The germline V gene has CDR1 SEHNR and CDR2 FQNEAQ (reference sequence). The CDR3 is 13 residues long. The DNA of the CDR3 is TGTGCCAGCAGCTTAGATGGGACGGCTGAGCAGTACGTC. It yields the protein CASSLDGTAEQYV.

This clonotype has a count of ten or more. This chain joins TRBV28 and TRBJ1-4; 9 nucleotides agree with TRBD1. V gave up 4 bases and J gave up 6 bases; unmatched junction bases: 6. Germline V lookup: CDR1 MDHEN, CDR2 SYDVKM. This CDR3 region has 15 residues. CDR3 in amino acids: CASSSSDRGYEKLFF. Here the CDR3 DNA reads TGTGCCAGCAGTTCCTCGGACAGGGGTTATGAAAAACTGTTTTTT.

The V call is TRBV20-1, the J call TRBJ2-7; no definite D call. This CDR3 is built from 14 residues. Germline assignment: CDR1 DFQATT and CDR2 SNEGSKA (reference sequence). V was pared by 8 bases and J by 0 bases, with 17 bases between. This CDR3 reads CSIPRGPLSYEQYV. The CDR3 nucleotides read TGCAGTATCCCCCGTGGGCCCCTCTCCTACGAGCAGTACGTC.

This clonotype was counted a few times. The genes are TRBV6-5 and TRBJ2-3, with 9 positions matching TRBD2. CDR1 and CDR2 (germline): MNHEY, SVGAGI. Trimming cost V 5 bases and J 6 bases; bases outside gene matches: 3. The CDR3 extends over 13 amino acids. The CDR3 nucleotides are TGTGCCAGCAGTCGGACTAGCGTGGATACGCAGTATTTT. Translation: CASSRTSVDTQYF.

As for this clonotype: A much more abundant neighbour one base away suggests this may be a read error. The chain has TRBV7-8 and TRBJ2-7; TRBD2 might be the D (5 bases). Germline CDR1 is SGHVS and CDR2 is FQNEAQ. CDR3 length: 17 amino acids. V lost 4 bases and J lost 4, with 23 bases in between. CDR3 in DNA: TGTGCCAGCAGCTCAGTCCGGTACGGGAAGGGAATTTACGAGCAGTACTTC. Translating it yields CASSSVRYGKGIYEQYF.

This clonotype has just one count. The CDR3 region is CASSLKIRGLAGGQNTGELFF. The CDR3 coding sequence is TGTGCCAGCTCACTAAAGATAAGAGGACTAGCGGGGGGCCAGAACACCGGGGAGCTGTTTTTT. The rearrangement joins TRBV18 to TRBJ2-2, with 14 bases identical to TRBD2. The CDR3 extends over 21 amino acids. Germline V gene sequence: CDR1 KGHSH, CDR2 LQKENI. Unmatched junction bases numbered 14, after V lost 4 bases and J lost 1 base.

The chain carries TRBV7-6 and TRBJ1-2; 10 bases fit TRBD1. With V trimmed by 5 bases and J by 1 base, 10 bases remained unmatched. This CDR3 has 17 residues. CDR1 and CDR2 (germline): SGHVS, FNYEAQ. This CDR3 reads CASSEGTGVRHNYGYTF. The CDR3 DNA follows: TGTGCCAGCAGCGAAGGGACAGGGGTTCGTCATAACTATGGCTACACCTTC.

This clonotype showed up just a few times. The rearrangement links TRBV5-4 to TRBJ2-3; D may correspond to TRBD1 or TRBD2 (6 bases each). Germline V CDR1 and CDR2: SGHNT, YYREEE (reference sequence). The V end was cut by 7 bases, the J end by 8 bases, with 17 bases between. This CDR3 spans 13 amino acids. The CDR3 region is CASPGGAPGTQYF. CDR3 DNA: TGTGCCAGCCCCGGGGGCGCCCCCGGTACGCAGTATTTT.

Many counts were recorded for this clonotype. CDR3: CASSTTGPEAFF. CDR3 nucleotides: TGTGCCAGCAGCACGACAGGGCCTGAAGCTTTCTTT. The J gene is TRBJ1-1, the V gene TRBV7-9; 7 nucleotides line up with TRBD1. J gave up 6 bases and V 5 bases, and 3 bases lay outside the gene matches. The germline CDR1 and CDR2 sequences are SEHNR and FQNEAQ (reference sequence). The CDR3 covers 12 residues. The complete variable domain, with remaining parts taken from reference TRBV7-9 and TRBJ1-1, reads DTGVSQNPRHKITKRGQNVTFRCDPISEHNRLYWYRQTLGQGPEFLTYFQNEAQLEKSRLLSDRFSAERPKGSFSTLEIQRTEQGDSAMYLCASSTTGPEAFFGQGTRLTVV.

The chain is built from TRBV6-6 and TRBJ2-7; 7 bases match TRBD1. The CDR3 covers 14 residues. Germline trimming cut 8 bases from V and 0 bases from J; bases unmatched to any gene: 7. CDR1 is MNHNY and CDR2 is SVGAGI in the germline V gene (reference sequence). CDR3 in amino acids: CASGVWDSSYEQYV. As DNA, the CDR3 is TGTGCCAGCGGTGTATGGGACAGCTCCTACGAGCAGTACGTC.

The chain carries TRBV6-6 and TRBJ1-4; 8 bases are shared with TRBD1. The germline gives CDR1 MNHNY, CDR2 SVGAGI (reference sequence). The junction had 9 bases not matched to a gene; V was cut back by 0 bases and J by 0 bases. This CDR3 region has 19 residues. The CDR3 DNA reads TGTGCCAGCAGTTACTCAGACAGGGGACTACGAGCAACTAATGAAAAACTGTTTTTT. Encoded protein: CASSYSDRGLRATNEKLFF.

The chain has TRBV6-1 and TRBJ2-2, with D maybe TRBD1 (5 bases). V lost 7 bases, J lost 3 bases, and 12 bases lay in between. The CDR3 is 14 residues long. CDR1 is MNHNS, CDR2 SASEGT, per germline. The CDR3 loop reads CASTSQGYTGELFF. The CDR3, as DNA: TGTGCCAGCACCTCTCAGGGTTACACCGGGGAGCTGTTTTTT.

This clonotype was seen only a few times. The rearrangement links TRBV12-3 or TRBV12-4 to TRBJ2-2; no clear D gene. V was cut by 6 bases and J by 4 bases, with 12 bases left in between. The CDR3 sequence is 14 residues long. CDR3 DNA sequence: TGTGCCAGCAGCCTGTTAGCCCTCACCGGGGAGCTGTTTTTT. Translated: CASSLLALTGELFF.

The chain uses TRBV13 and TRBJ1-1; TRBD1 aligns across 12 bases. Per the germline V gene, CDR1 is PRHDT and CDR2 is FYEKMQ (reference sequence). The V segment lost 5 bases and the J segment 6 bases; nucleotides outside the gene matches: 4. The CDR3 has 14 residues. CDR3 coding DNA: TGTGCCAGCAGCCGGGGACAGGGGGCCTCTGAAGCTTTCTTT. Protein: CASSRGQGASEAFF.

This clonotype was counted many times. The chain recombines TRBV27 with TRBJ2-3, with 9 bases that match TRBD1. V was clipped by 6 bases and J by 1 base; unmatched bases: 5. CDR1 is MNHEY and CDR2 is SMNVEV in the germline V gene (reference sequence). The CDR3 is 15 amino acids. CDR3: CASSLRDRGTDTQYF. The CDR3, as DNA: TGTGCCAGCAGCTTAAGGGACAGGGGCACAGATACGCAGTATTTT.

The table lists this clonotype with a count of one. This chain links TRBV27 with TRBJ1-2; possible D gene TRBD1, 6 bases. CDR1 MNHEY and CDR2 SMNVEV come from the germline V gene (reference sequence). The CDR3 has 13 residues. V dropped 6 bases and J dropped 3 bases, with 11 bases sitting between them. CDR3 nucleotide sequence: TGTGCCAGCAGGGATGGGGGCTACTATGGCTACACCTTC. Protein: CASRDGGYYGYTF.

This clonotype was picked up a small number of times. V usage is TRBV4-3 and J usage is TRBJ2-5; 11 nucleotides agree with TRBD2. With 4 bases clipped from V and 0 bases from J, the junction kept 4 bases outside the gene matches. CDR3 length: 16 residues. Per germline, CDR1 LGHNA and CDR2 YSLEER. CDR3 nucleotide sequence: TGCGCCAGCAGCCCCAGGGGACTAGCGGACCAAGAGACCCAGTACTTC. This encodes CASSPRGLADQETQYF.